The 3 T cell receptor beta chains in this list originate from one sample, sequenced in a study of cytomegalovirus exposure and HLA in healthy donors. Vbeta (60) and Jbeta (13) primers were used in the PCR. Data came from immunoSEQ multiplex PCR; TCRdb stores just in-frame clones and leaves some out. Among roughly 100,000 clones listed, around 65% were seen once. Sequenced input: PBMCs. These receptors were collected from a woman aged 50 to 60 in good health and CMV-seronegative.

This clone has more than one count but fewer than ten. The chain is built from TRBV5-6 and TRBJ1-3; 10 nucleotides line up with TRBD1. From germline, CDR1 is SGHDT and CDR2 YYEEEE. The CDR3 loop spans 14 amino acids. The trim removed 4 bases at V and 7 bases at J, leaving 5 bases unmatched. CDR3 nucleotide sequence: TGTGCCAGCAGCAGACAGGGGGCGGGCAACACCATATATTTT. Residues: CASSRQGAGNTIYF.

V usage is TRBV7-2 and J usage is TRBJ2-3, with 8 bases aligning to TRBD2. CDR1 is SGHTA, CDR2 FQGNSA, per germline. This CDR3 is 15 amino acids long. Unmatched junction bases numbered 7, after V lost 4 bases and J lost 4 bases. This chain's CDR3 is CASSSSRGRSDTQYF. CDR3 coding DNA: TGTGCCAGCAGCTCATCCCGCGGGAGGTCAGATACGCAGTATTTT. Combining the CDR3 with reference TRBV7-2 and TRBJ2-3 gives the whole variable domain GAGVSQSPSNKVTEKGKDVELRCDPISGHTALYWYRQSLGQGLEFLIYFQGNSAPDKSGLPSDRFSAERTGGSVSTLTIQRTQQEDSAVYLCASSSSRGRSDTQYFGPGTRLTVL.

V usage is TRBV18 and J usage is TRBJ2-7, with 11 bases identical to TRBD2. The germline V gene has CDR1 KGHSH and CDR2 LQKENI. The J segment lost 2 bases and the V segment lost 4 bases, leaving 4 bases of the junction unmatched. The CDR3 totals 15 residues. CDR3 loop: CASSLLAGGAYEQYF. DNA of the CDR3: TGTGCCAGCTCACTCCTAGCGGGGGGCGCCTACGAGCAGTACTTC.